This T cell receptor beta chain came from a study of human T cells and chemical hapten exposure. Study-level background: TCR yield per sample varied, mainly due to pooled library volumes. Whole-study findings and limits: Counts of TCRs above 1 in 1000 frequency stayed unchanged with DPC sensitization.

Blood, whole and unfractionated, served as the source for total RNA extraction. Unique molecular identifiers were linked by the library to individual cDNA molecules. In the study's own analysis: Samples held a median of around 100,000 TCRs, range 23,224–690,600. From the reads, TCRdb called clonotypes with MiXCR, one entry per CDR3 protein. What appears here as the V and J calls and clone size reflects TCRdb's work, not the paper's. The table records roughly 120,000 distinct CDR3 sequences, 8% to 9.5% of them present only once. This clonotype was found a few times. Antigen specificity is unknown. The source of this sequence is a human donor in good health. Some clones in this sample may be carry-over from other donors' samples. Material for sequencing was whole blood.

The CDR3 DNA reads as TGCAGCGTTCGGACACTCCTAGCGGACACTGAAGCTTTCTTT. This translates into CSVRTLLADTEAFF. The chain carries TRBV29-1 and TRBJ1-1, with D maybe TRBD1 (5 bases). The CDR3 sequence is 14 residues long. Trimming removed 5 bases from V and 3 bases from J, with 16 bases in between. Germline CDR1 reads SQVTM; CDR2 reads ANQGSEA. The full variable domain, completed using reference TRBV29-1 and TRBJ1-1, is SAVISQKPSRDICQRGTSLTIQCQVDSQVTMMFWYRQQPGQSLTLIATANQGSEATYESGFVIDKFPISRPNLTFSTLTVSNMSPEDSSIYLCSVRTLLADTEAFFGQGTRLTVV.